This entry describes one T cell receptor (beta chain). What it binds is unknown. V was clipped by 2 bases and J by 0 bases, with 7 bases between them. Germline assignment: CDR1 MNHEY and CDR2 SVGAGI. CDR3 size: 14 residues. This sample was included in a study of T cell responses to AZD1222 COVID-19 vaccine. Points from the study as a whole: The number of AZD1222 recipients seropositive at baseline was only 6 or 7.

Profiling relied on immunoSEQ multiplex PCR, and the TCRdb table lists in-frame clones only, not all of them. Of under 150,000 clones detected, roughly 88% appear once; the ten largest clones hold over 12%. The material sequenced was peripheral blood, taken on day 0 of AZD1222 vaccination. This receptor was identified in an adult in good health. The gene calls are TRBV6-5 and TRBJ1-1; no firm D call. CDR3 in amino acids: CASSYNSLNTEAFF. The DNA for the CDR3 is TGTGCCAGCAGTTACAACAGTTTGAACACTGAAGCTTTCTTT.